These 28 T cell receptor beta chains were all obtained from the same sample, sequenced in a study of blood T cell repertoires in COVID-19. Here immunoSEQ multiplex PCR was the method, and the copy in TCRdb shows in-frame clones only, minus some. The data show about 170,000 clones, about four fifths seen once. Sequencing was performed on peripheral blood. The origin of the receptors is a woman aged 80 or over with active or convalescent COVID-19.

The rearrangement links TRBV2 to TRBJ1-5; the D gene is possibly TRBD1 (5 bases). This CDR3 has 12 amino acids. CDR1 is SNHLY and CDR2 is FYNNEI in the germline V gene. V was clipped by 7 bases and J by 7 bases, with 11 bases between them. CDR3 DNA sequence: TGTGCCAGCACCCGCGGGGACCAGCCCCAGCATTTT. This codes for CASTRGDQPQHF.

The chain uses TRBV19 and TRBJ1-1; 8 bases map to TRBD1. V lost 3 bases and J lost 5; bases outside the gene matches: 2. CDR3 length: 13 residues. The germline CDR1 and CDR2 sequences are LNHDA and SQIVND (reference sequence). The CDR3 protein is CASSIYRGTEAFF. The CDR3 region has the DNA TGTGCCAGTAGTATTTACAGGGGGACTGAAGCTTTCTTT.

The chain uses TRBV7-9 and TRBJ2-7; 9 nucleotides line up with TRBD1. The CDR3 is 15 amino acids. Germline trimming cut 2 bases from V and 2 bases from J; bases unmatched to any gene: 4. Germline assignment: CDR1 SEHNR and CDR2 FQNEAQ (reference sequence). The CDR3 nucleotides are TGTGCCAGCAGCTTATCCGGGACAGGGCCCTACGAGCAGTACTTC. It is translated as CASSLSGTGPYEQYF.

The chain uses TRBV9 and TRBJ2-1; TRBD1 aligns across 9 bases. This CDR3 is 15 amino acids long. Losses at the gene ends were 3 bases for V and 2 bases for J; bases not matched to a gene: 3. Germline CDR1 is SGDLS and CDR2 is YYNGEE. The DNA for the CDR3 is TGTGCCAGCAGCGCGACAGGGGGTCCCTACAATGAGCAGTTCTTC. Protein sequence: CASSATGGPYNEQFF. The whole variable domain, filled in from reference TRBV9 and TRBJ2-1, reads DSGVTQTPKHLITATGQRVTLRCSPRSGDLSVYWYQQSLDQGLQFLIQYYNGEERAKGNILERFSAQQFPDLHSELNLSSLELGDSALYFCASSATGGPYNEQFFGPGTRLTVL.

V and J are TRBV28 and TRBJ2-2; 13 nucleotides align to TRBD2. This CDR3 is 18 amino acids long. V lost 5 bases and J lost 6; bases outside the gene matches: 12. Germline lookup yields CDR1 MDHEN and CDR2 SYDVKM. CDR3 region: CASSLTPPGLAGAGELFF. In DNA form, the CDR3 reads TGTGCCAGCAGTCTAACCCCCCCCGGACTAGCGGGAGCCGGGGAGCTGTTTTTT.

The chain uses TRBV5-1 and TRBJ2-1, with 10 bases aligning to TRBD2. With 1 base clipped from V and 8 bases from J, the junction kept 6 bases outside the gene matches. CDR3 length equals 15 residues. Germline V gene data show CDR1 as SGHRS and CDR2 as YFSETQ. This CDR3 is CASSLSLAGVDEQFF. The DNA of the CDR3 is TGCGCCAGCAGCTTGAGCCTAGCGGGAGTAGATGAGCAGTTCTTC.

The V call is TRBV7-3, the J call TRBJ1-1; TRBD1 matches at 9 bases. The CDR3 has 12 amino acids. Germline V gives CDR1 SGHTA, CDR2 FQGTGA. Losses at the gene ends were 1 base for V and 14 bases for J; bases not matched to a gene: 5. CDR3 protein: CASSLSGTGLFF. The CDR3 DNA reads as TGTGCCAGCAGCTTAAGCGGGACAGGGTTATTCTTT.

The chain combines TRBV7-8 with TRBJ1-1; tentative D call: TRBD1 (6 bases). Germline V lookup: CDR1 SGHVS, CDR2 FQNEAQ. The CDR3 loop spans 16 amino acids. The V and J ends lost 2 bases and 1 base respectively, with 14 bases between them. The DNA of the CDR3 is TGTGCCAGCAGCTTATTCCGGGGGGCAAAGAACACTGAAGCTTTCTTT. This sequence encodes CASSLFRGAKNTEAFF.

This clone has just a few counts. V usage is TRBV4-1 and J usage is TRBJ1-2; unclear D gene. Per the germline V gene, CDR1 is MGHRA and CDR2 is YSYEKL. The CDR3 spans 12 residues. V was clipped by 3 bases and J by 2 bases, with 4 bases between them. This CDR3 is CASSQANYGYTF. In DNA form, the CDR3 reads TGCGCCAGCAGCCAGGCAAACTATGGCTACACCTTC.

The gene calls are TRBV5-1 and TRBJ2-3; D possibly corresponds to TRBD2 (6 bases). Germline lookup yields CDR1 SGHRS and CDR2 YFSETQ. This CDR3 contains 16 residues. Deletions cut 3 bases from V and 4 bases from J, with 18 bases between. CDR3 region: CASSSPRDGSADTQYF. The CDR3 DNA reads TGCGCCAGCAGCTCCCCTAGGGACGGGAGTGCAGATACGCAGTATTTT. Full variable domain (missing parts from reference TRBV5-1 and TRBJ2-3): KAGVTQTPRYLIKTRGQQVTLSCSPISGHRSVSWYQQTPGQGLQFLFEYFSETQRNKGNFPGRFSGRQFSNSRSEMNVSTLELGDSALYLCASSSPRDGSADTQYFGPGTRLTVL.

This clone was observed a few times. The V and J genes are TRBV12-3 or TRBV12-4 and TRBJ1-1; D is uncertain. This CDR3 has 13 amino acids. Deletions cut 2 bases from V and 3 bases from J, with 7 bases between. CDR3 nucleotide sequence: TGTGCCAGCAGTTTACAAGGAGACACTGAAGCTTTCTTT. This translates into CASSLQGDTEAFF.

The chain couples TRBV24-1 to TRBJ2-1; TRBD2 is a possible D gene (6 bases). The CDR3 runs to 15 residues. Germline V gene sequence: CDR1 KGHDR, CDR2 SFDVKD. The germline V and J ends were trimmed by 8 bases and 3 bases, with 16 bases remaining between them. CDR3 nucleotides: TGTGCCACCAATGGGCGGGACTCTCTCTACAATGAGCAGTTCTTC. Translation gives CATNGRDSLYNEQFF.

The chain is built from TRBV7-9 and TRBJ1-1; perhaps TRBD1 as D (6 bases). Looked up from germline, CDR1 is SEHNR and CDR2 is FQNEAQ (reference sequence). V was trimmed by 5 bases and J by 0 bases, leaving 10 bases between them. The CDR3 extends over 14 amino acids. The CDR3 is CASSAQGVNTEAFF. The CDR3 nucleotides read TGTGCCAGCAGCGCACAGGGAGTGAACACTGAAGCTTTCTTT. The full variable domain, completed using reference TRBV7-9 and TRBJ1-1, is DTGVSQNPRHKITKRGQNVTFRCDPISEHNRLYWYRQTLGQGPEFLTYFQNEAQLEKSRLLSDRFSAERPKGSFSTLEIQRTEQGDSAMYLCASSAQGVNTEAFFGQGTRLTVV.

The CDR3 sequence is CASSFAPAPGQWDYGYTF. In nucleotides, the CDR3 is TGCGCCAGCAGCTTCGCTCCGGCCCCCGGACAGTGGGACTATGGCTACACCTTC. The gene calls are TRBV5-1 and TRBJ1-2, with D perhaps matching TRBD1 (6 bases). V was pared by 2 bases and J by 3 bases, with 23 bases between. This CDR3 has 18 amino acids. Germline V gives CDR1 SGHRS, CDR2 YFSETQ.

The CDR3 protein is CASSLGGALADTQYF. The CDR3 DNA follows: TGTGCCAGCAGTTTAGGGGGGGCTCTGGCAGATACGCAGTATTTT. This rearrangement joins TRBV28 to TRBJ2-3, with D possibly being TRBD2 (7 bases). Germline values: CDR1 MDHEN, CDR2 SYDVKM. This CDR3 has 15 residues. The V end lost 2 bases, the J end lost 4 bases, and 13 bases lay between the germline ends. Combining the CDR3 with reference TRBV28 and TRBJ2-3 gives the whole variable domain DVKVTQSSRYLVKRTGEKVFLECVQDMDHENMFWYRQDPGLGLRLIYFSYDVKMKEKGDIPEGYSVSREKKERFSLILESASTNQTSMYLCASSLGGALADTQYFGPGTRLTVL.

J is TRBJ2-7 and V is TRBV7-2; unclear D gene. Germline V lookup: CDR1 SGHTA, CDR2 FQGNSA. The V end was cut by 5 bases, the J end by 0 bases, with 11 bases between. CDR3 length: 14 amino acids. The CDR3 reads CASSPVTNSYEQYF. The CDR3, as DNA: TGTGCCAGCAGCCCTGTGACAAACTCCTACGAGCAGTACTTC.

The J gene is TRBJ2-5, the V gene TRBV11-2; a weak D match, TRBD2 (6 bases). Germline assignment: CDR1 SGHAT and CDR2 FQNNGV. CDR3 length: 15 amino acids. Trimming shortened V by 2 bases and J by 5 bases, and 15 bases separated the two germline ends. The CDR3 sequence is CASSLTAGLSETQYF. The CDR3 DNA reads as TGTGCCAGCAGCTTAACAGCGGGCTTGTCTGAGACCCAGTACTTC.

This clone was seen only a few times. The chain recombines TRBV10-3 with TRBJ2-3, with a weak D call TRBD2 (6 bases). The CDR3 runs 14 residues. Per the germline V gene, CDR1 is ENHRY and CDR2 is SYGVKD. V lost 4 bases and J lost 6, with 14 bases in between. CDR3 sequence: CAISGPNLADTQYF. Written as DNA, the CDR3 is TGTGCCATCAGTGGCCCAAACCTAGCGGATACGCAGTATTTT.

The CDR3 bases are TGTGCCAGCAGTGAAAGAGGGATTAATGAAAAACTGTTTTTT. It translates to CASSERGINEKLFF. The rearrangement joins TRBV6-1 to TRBJ1-4, with D unresolved. This CDR3 has 14 residues. Germline V gives CDR1 MNHNS, CDR2 SASEGT. The V and J ends lost 2 bases and 4 bases respectively, with 8 bases between them.

In nucleotides, the CDR3 is TGTGCCAGCAGTTTAGGGACTTCCACCGGGGAGCTGTTTTTT. Amino acids: CASSLGTSTGELFF. The rearrangement uses TRBV6-6 and TRBJ2-2; possible D gene TRBD2, 6 bases. This CDR3 spans 14 amino acids. The V gene lost 4 bases and the J gene lost 4 bases, with 10 bases spanning the gap. Looked up from germline, CDR1 is MNHNY and CDR2 is SVGAGI (reference sequence).

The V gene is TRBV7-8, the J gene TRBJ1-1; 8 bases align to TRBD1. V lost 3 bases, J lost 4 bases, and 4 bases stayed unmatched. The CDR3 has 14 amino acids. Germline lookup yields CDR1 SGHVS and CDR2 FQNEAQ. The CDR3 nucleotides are TGTGCCAGCAGCTTGCAGGGGGCGAGCACTGAAGCTTTCTTT. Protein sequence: CASSLQGASTEAFF.

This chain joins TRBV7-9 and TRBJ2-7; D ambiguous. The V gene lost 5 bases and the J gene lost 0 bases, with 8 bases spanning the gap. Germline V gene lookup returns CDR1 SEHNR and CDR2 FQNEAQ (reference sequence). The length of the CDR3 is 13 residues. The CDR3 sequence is CASSLSSSYEQYF. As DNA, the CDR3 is TGTGCCAGCAGCCTCTCTAGCTCCTACGAGCAGTACTTC.

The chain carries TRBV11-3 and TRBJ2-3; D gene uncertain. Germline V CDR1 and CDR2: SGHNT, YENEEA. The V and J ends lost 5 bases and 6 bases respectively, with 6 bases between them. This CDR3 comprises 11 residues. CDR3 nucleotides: TGTGCCAGCAGCCTCTACGATACGCAGTATTTT. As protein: CASSLYDTQYF.

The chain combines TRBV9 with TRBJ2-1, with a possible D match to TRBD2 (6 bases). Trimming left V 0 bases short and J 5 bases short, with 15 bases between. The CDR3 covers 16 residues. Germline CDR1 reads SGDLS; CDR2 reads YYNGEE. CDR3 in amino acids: CASSVGLGSGDNEQFF. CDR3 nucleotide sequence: TGTGCCAGCAGCGTAGGTCTGGGTAGCGGCGACAATGAGCAGTTCTTC.

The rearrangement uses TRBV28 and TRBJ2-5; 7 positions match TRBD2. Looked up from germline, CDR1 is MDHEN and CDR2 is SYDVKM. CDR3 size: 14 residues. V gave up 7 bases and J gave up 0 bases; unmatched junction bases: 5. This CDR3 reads CASNLGGYQETQYF. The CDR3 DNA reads TGTGCCAGCAACCTGGGAGGGTACCAAGAGACCCAGTACTTC.

For the CDR3, the DNA is TGCGCCAGCAGCTTGTCACAGGGGGGCGGTGAAAAACTGTTTTTT. It encodes CASSLSQGGGEKLFF. This chain links TRBV5-1 with TRBJ1-4; TRBD1 matches at 8 bases. Trimming at V came to 1 base and at J to 7 bases, leaving 6 bases not matched to a gene. CDR1 SGHRS and CDR2 YFSETQ come from the germline V gene. The CDR3 is made up of 15 amino acids.

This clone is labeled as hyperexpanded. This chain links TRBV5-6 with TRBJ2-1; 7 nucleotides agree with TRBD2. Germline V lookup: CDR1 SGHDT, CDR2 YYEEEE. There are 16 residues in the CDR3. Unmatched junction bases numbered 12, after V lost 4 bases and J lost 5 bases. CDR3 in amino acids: CASSPLGGGPNNEQFF. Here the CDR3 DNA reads TGTGCCAGCAGCCCCCTTGGGGGAGGGCCGAACAATGAGCAGTTCTTC.

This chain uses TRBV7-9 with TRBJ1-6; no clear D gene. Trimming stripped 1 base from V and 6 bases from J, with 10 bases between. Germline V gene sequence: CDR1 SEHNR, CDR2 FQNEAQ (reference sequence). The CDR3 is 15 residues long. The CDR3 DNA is TGTGCCAGCAGCTTAGGTCATCGCGGTAATTCACCCCTCCACTTT. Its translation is CASSLGHRGNSPLHF.